One sample yielded the 8 T cell receptor beta chains listed below, sequenced in a study of blood T cell repertoires in COVID-19. Clones were sequenced by immunoSEQ multiplex PCR, and TCRdb holds only the in-frame ones, with some missing. This sample yields roughly 190,000 clones, of which approximately 85% are seen a single time; 12% belongs to the top ten. Source material: PBMCs or T cells enriched from blood (not recorded which). The receptors were gathered from a man aged 40-55 years who had recovered from COVID-19.

The table lists this clone with a few counts. This sequence joins TRBV5-4 and TRBJ1-2; perhaps TRBD1 as D (6 bases). Germline CDR1 is SGHNT and CDR2 is YYREEE (reference sequence). The CDR3 runs 16 residues. The V gene lost 0 bases and the J gene lost 0 bases, with 12 bases spanning the gap. CDR3 bases: TGTGCCAGCAGCTTGGCCCGGGACATATCTAACTATGGCTACACCTTC. Amino acids: CASSLARDISNYGYTF.

This chain uses TRBV10-3 with TRBJ2-3; 10 positions agree with TRBD2. This CDR3 has 15 amino acids. Germline lookup yields CDR1 ENHRY and CDR2 SYGVKD. Trimming cost V 4 bases and J 3 bases; bases outside gene matches: 4. The CDR3 protein is CAISAQLAGTDTQYF. CDR3 in DNA: TGTGCCATCAGTGCCCAACTAGCGGGGACAGATACGCAGTATTTT.

J is TRBJ1-1 and V is TRBV4-1, with D possibly TRBD1 on 6 matching bases. This CDR3 spans 16 amino acids. Per germline, CDR1 MGHRA and CDR2 YSYEKL. Trimming cost V 4 bases and J 5 bases, with 20 bases left between them. The chain's CDR3 is CASSPDGSQGGTEAFF. In DNA form, the CDR3 reads TGCGCCAGCAGCCCGGACGGGTCACAGGGAGGGACTGAAGCTTTCTTT.

V and J are TRBV6-5 and TRBJ1-3; D is unresolved. In germline, CDR1 is MNHEY, CDR2 SVGAGI. This CDR3 contains 12 residues. V lost 6 bases and J 4 bases, leaving 7 bases between the germline ends. The CDR3 loop reads CASSIQGNTIYF. As DNA, the CDR3 is TGTGCCAGCAGCATCCAGGGAAACACCATATATTTT.

Written as DNA, the CDR3 is TGTGCCAGCACGGCTAACTATGGCTACACCTTC. Its translation: CASTANYGYTF. The chain has TRBV2 and TRBJ1-2; D is uncertain. The germline V gene has CDR1 SNHLY and CDR2 FYNNEI. The CDR3 sequence is 11 residues long. Trimming took off 7 bases at V and 0 bases at J, with 3 bases between the two ends.

J is TRBJ2-3 and V is TRBV6-2 or TRBV6-3; D is ambiguous. Germline assignment: CDR1 MNHEY and CDR2 SVGEGT. The length of the CDR3 is 12 residues. Trimming shortened V by 4 bases and J by 3 bases, and 5 bases separated the two germline ends. This CDR3 reads CASSFETDTQYF. The CDR3 coding sequence is TGTGCCAGCAGTTTCGAGACAGATACGCAGTATTTT.

This chain connects TRBV5-6 to TRBJ1-1; possible D gene TRBD1, 6 bases. Trimming took 1 base from V and 0 from J, leaving 10 bases between them. This CDR3 region has 15 residues. Germline V gene sequence: CDR1 SGHDT, CDR2 YYEEEE. The CDR3 reads CASSLLDRVNTEAFF. Here the CDR3 DNA reads TGTGCCAGCAGCTTGTTGGACAGAGTGAACACTGAAGCTTTCTTT.

This clone has more than one count but fewer than ten. The rearrangement links TRBV4-3 to TRBJ1-3; D unclear. Trimming cost V 1 base and J 2 bases, with 15 bases left between them. This CDR3 comprises 17 residues. In germline, CDR1 is LGHNA, CDR2 YSLEER. CDR3 coding DNA: TGCGCCAGCAGCCAAGGAGCCCGCTCGGGTACTGGAAACACCATATATTTT. This codes for CASSQGARSGTGNTIYF.